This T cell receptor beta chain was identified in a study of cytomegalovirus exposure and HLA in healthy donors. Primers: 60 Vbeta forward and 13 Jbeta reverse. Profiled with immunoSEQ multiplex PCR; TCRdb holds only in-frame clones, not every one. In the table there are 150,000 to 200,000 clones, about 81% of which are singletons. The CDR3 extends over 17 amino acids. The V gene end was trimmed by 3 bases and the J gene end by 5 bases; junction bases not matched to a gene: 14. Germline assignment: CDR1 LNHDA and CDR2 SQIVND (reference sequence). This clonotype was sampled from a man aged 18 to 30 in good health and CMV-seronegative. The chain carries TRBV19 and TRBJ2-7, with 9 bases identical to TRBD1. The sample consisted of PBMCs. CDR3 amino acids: CASSILPTGGGLHEQYF. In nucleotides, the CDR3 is TGTGCCAGTAGTATCCTCCCAACAGGGGGCGGCCTCCACGAGCAGTACTTC.